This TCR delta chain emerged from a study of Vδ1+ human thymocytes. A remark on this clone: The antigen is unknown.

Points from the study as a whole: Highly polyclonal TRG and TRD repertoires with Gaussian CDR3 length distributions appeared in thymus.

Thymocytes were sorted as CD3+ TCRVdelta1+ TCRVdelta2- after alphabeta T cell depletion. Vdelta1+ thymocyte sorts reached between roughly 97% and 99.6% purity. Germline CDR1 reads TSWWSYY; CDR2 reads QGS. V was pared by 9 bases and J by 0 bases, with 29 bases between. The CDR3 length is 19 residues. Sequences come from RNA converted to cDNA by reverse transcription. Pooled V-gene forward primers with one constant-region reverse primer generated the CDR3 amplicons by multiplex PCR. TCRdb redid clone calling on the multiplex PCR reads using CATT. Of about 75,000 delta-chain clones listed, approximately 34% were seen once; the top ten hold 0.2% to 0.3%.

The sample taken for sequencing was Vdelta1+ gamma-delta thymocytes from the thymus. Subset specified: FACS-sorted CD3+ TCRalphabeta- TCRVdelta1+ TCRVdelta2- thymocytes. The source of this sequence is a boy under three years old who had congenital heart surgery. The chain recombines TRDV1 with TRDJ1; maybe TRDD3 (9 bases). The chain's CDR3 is CALLVLPTRTGGHTDKLIF. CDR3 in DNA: TGTGCTCTCCTAGTGCTTCCTACTCGTACTGGGGGACACACCGATAAACTCATCTTT.